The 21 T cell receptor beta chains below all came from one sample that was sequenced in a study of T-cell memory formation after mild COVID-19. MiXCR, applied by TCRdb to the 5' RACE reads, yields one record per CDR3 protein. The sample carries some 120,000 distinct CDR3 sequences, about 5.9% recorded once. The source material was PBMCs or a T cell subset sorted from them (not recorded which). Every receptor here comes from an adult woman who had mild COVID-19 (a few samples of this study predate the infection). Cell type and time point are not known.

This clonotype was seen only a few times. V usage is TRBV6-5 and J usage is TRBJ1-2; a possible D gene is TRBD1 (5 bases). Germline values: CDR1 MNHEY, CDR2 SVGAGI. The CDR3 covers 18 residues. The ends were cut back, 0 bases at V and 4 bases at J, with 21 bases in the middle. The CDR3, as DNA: TGTGCCAGCAGTTACTCGATTGCGTCCCGACAGCGCAGCTATGGCTACACCTTC. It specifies CASSYSIASRQRSYGYTF.

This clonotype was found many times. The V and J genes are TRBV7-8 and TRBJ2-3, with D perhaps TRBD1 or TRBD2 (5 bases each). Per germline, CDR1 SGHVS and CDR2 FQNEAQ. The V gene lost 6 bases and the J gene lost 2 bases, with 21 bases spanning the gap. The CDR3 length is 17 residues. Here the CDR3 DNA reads TGTGCCAGCAGAAACCTCGGGACGCCTACAAACACAGATACGCAGTATTTT. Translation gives CASRNLGTPTNTDTQYF.

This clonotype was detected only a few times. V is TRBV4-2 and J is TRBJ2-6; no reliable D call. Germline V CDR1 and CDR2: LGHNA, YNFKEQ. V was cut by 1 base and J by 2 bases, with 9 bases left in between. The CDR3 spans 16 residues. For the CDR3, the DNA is TGTGCCAGCAGCCAAGTTGGGTGGGCTGGGGCCAACGTCCTGACTTTC. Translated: CASSQVGWAGANVLTF.

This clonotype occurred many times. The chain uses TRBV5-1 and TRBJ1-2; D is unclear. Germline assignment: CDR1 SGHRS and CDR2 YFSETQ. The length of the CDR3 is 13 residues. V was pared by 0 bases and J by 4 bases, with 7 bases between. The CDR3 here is CASSLEQTYGYTF. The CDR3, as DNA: TGCGCCAGCAGCTTGGAACAGACCTATGGCTACACCTTC.

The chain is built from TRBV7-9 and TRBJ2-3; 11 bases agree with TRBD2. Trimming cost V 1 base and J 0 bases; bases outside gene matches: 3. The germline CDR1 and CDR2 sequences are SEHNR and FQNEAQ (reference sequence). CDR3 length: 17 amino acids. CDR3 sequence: CASSLGLAGPSTDTQYF. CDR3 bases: TGTGCCAGCAGCTTAGGACTAGCGGGACCTAGCACAGATACGCAGTATTTT.

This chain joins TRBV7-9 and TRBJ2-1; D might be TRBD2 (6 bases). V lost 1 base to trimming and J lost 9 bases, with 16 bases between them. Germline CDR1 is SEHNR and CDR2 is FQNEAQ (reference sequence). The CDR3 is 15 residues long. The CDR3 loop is CASSLDSTSHGEQFF. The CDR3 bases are TGTGCCAGCAGCTTAGACTCGACTAGTCATGGTGAGCAGTTCTTC.

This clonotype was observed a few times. In nucleotides, the CDR3 is TGTGCCAGCAGCCCACGAGCTAGCGGGAGCGGCGAGCAGTACTTC. Translating it yields CASSPRASGSGEQYF. The chain has TRBV7-2 and TRBJ2-7; 10 positions agree with TRBD2. There are 15 residues in the CDR3. Germline-derived CDR1 and CDR2 are SGHTA and FQGNSA. Trimming cost V 5 bases and J 6 bases; bases outside gene matches: 10.

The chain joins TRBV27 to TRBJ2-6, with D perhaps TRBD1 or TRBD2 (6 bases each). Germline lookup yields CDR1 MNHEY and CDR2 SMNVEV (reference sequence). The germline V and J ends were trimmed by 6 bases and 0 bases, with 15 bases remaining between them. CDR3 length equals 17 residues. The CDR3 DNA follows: TGTGCCAGCAGCACCCGGGGGCGAGGCTCTGGGGCCAACGTCCTGACTTTC. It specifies CASSTRGRGSGANVLTF.

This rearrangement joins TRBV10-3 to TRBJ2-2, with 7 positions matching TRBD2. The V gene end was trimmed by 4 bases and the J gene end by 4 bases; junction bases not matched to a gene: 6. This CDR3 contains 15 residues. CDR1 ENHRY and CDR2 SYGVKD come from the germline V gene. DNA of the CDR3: TGTGCCATCAGTGTAGGACTAGGACGCACCGGGGAGCTGTTTTTT. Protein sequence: CAISVGLGRTGELFF.

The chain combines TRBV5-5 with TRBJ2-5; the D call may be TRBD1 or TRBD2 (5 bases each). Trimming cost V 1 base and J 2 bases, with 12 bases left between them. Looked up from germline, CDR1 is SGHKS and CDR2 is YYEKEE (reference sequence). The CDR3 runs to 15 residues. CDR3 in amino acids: CASSLRDQRQETQYF. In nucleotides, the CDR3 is TGTGCCAGCAGCTTGAGGGACCAGCGGCAAGAGACCCAGTACTTC. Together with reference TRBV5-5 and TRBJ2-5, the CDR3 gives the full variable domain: DAGVTQSPTHLIKTRGQQVTLRCSPISGHKSVSWYQQVLGQGPQFIFQYYEKEERGRGNFPDRFSARQFPNYSSELNVNALLLGDSALYLCASSLRDQRQETQYFGPGTRLLVL.

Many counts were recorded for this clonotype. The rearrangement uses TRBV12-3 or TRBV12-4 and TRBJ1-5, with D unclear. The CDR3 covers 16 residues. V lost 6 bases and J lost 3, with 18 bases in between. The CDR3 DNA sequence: TGTGCCAGCAGATCGGACTGGGGAGTCTCCAATCAGCCCCAGCATTTT. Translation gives CASRSDWGVSNQPQHF.

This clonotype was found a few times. The CDR3 sequence: CASSNWGTEAFF. The CDR3 DNA reads TGCGCCAGCAGCAATTGGGGGACTGAAGCTTTCTTT. The V gene is TRBV5-1, the J gene TRBJ1-1; D is perhaps TRBD1 (5 bases). The V gene lost 4 bases and the J gene lost 5 bases, with 9 bases spanning the gap. Germline V gene lookup returns CDR1 SGHRS and CDR2 YFSETQ. The CDR3 consists of 12 residues. The whole variable domain, remainder taken from reference TRBV5-1 and TRBJ1-1, is KAGVTQTPRYLIKTRGQQVTLSCSPISGHRSVSWYQQTPGQGLQFLFEYFSETQRNKGNFPGRFSGRQFSNSRSEMNVSTLELGDSALYLCASSNWGTEAFFGQGTRLTVV.

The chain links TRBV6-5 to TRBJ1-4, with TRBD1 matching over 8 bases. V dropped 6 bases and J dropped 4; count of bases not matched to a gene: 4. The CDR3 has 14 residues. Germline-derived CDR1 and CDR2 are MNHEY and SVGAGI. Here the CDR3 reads CASSPDRVNEKLFF. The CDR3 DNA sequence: TGTGCCAGCAGCCCGGACAGGGTTAATGAAAAACTGTTTTTT.

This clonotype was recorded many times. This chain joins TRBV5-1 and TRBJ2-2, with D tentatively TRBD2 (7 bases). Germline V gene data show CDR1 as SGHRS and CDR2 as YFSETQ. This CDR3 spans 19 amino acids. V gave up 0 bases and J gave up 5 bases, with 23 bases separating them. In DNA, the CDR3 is TGCGCCAGCAGCTTGGAGGGACCGCGGGGGCCAACAAGGACCGGGGAGCTGTTTTTT. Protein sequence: CASSLEGPRGPTRTGELFF.

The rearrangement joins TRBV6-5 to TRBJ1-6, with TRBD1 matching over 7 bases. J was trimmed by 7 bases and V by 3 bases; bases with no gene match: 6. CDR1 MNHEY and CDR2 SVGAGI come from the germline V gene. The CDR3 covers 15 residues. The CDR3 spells CASSYINRGNSPLHF. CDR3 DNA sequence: TGTGCCAGCAGTTATATTAACAGGGGAAATTCACCCCTCCACTTT.

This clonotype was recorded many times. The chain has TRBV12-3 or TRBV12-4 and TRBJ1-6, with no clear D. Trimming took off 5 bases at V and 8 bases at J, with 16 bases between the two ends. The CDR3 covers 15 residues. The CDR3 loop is CASSLEGGFDSPLHF. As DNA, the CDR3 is TGTGCCAGCAGTCTAGAGGGCGGCTTTGATTCACCCCTCCACTTT.

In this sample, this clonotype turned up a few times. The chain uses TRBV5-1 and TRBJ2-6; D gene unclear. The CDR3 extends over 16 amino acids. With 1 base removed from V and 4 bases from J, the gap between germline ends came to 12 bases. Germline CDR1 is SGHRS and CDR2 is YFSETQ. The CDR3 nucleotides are TGCGCCAGCAGCTTGACAGTAGTAAACGGGGCCAACGTCCTGACTTTC. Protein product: CASSLTVVNGANVLTF. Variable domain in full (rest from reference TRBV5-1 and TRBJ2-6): KAGVTQTPRYLIKTRGQQVTLSCSPISGHRSVSWYQQTPGQGLQFLFEYFSETQRNKGNFPGRFSGRQFSNSRSEMNVSTLELGDSALYLCASSLTVVNGANVLTFGAGSRLTVL.

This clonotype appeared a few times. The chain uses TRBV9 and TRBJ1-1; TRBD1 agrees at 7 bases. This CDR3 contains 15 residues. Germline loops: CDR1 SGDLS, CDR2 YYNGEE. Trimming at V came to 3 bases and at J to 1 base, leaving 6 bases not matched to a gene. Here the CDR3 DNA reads TGTGCCAGCAGCGCCAGGACAGGCGGGAACACTGAAGCTTTCTTT. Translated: CASSARTGGNTEAFF.

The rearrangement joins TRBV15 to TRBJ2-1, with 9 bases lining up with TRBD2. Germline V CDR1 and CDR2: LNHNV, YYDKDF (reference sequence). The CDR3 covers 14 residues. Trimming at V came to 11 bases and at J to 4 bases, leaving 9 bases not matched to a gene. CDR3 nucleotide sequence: TGTGCCTCTTCGACTAGCGGCATGTACAATGAGCAGTTCTTC. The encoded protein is CASSTSGMYNEQFF.

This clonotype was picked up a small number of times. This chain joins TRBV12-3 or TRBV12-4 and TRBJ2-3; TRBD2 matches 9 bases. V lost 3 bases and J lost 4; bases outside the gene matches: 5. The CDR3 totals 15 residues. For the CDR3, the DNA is TGTGCCAGCAGTTTTTATAGCGGGGGAGCAGATACGCAGTATTTT. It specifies CASSFYSGGADTQYF.

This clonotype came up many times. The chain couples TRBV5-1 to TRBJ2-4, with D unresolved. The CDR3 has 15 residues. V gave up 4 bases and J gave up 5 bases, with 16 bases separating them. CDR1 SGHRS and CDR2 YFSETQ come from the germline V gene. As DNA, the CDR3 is TGCGCCAGCAGCCCTCGGGTGGATGGAGAAAACATTCAGTACTTC. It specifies CASSPRVDGENIQYF.